Listed below are T cell receptor beta chains from one sample, sequenced in a study of spatial heterogeneity in lung cancer. TCRdb called the 5' RACE reads again in MiXCR, with one record for every CDR3 protein. The top ten clones hold 30% to 35% of a sample with 8,500 to 14,000 distinct CDR3 sequences, over 9.5% of them seen once. The specimen comprised PBMCs, sampled at follow-up. These receptors were collected from a female donor with early-stage non-small cell lung cancer. Both conserved end residues are part of each CDR3. Each record gives: J gene, clone size, V gene, CDR3 length, D gene, CDR3 DNA, CDR3 protein. The D gene is left open where the match is weak. The listing skips clone size in some rows; elsewhere it reads once, few, many or a size class.

TRBJ2-5 many TRBV11-1 15 NA TGTGCCAGCAGCTTGGCGGGGAATCATATGGAGACCCAGTACTTC CASSLAGNHMETQYF
TRBJ2-1 many TRBV20-1 18 NA TGCAGTGCTCTCCGGTCGGACAGGGTTCTAGCGGCCTACAATGAGCAGTTCTTC CSALRSDRVLAAYNEQFF
TRBJ2-7 many TRBV29-1 10 NA TGCAGCGCCCTGCAACACGAGCAGTACTTC CSALQHEQYF
TRBJ1-1 many TRBV20-1 13 NA TGCAGGCGAAGTAGGGGAGAAGAAGGGGTAGCTTTCTTT CRRSRGEEGVAFF
TRBJ1-2 many TRBV10-3 14 TRBD1 TGTGCCATCAGTGGTACCGGGACAGGGACTGGCTACACCTTC CAISGTGTGTGYTF
TRBJ1-6 many TRBV5-1 14 NA TGCGCCAGCAGCCAAGACAGACAGCCTTCACCCCTCCACTTT CASSQDRQPSPLHF
TRBJ2-3 many TRBV7-2 12 NA TGTGCCAGCAGCGACCCCCCCGATACGCAGTATTTT CASSDPPDTQYF
TRBJ2-5 few TRBV28 13 NA TGTGCCAGCAGCCTGAACCGGGGAGAGACCCAGTACTTC CASSLNRGETQYF
TRBJ2-3 many TRBV7-8 12 NA TGTGCCAGCAGCTCGTTTGGGGATACGCAGTATTTT CASSSFGDTQYF
TRBJ2-1 many TRBV6-1 14 NA TGTGCCAGCACCATAGGGGCCTATGGTAATGAGCAGTTCTTC CASTIGAYGNEQFF
TRBJ1-1 many TRBV6-6 16 TRBD1 TGTGCCAGCAGTTACCGACAGGGGAGTGTGAACACTGAAGCTTTCTTT CASSYRQGSVNTEAFF
TRBJ1-4 few TRBV6-4 13 NA TGTGCCAGCAGCCCCGAGGATGGTGAAAAACTGTTTTTT CASSPEDGEKLFF
TRBJ2-3 many TRBV9 16 NA TGTGCCAGCAGCCCCACAGGGAATAGTTGGACAGATACGCAGTATTTT CASSPTGNSWTDTQYF
TRBJ2-1 many TRBV5-1 15 TRBD2 TGCGCCAGCAGTATAACTAGCGGGGGCGTCGATGAGCAGTTCTTC CASSITSGGVDEQFF
TRBJ1-1 many TRBV19 14 TRBD1 TGTGCCAGTAGAAGGACAGGGGAAAACACTGAAGCTTTCTTT CASRRTGENTEAFF
TRBJ2-5 NA TRBV24-1 17 NA TGTGCCACCAGTGATTTGCCGCCAGGGGGGTACCAAGAGACCCAGTACTTC CATSDLPPGGYQETQYF
TRBJ1-2 few TRBV9 14 NA TGTGCCAGCAGCTCCGACCTTACTGCGTATGGCTACACCTTC CASSSDLTAYGYTF
TRBJ2-7 many TRBV20-1 15 TRBD2 TGCAGTGCTAGAGTCTCAGCGGGAGTTGTGTACGAGCAGTACTTC CSARVSAGVVYEQYF
TRBJ1-1 NA TRBV29-1 12 NA TGCAGCGTGACCCCCTCGGGCACTGAAGCTTTCTTT CSVTPSGTEAFF
TRBJ2-4 many TRBV10-3 16 NA TGTGCCATCAGTGCCTACCCAGGCGGGGCCAAAAACATTCAGTACTTC CAISAYPGGAKNIQYF
TRBJ2-5 medium-sized TRBV7-2 14 TRBD2 TGTGCCAGCAGCTTTATAGCGGGGGGCGAGACCCAGTACTTC CASSFIAGGETQYF
TRBJ2-1 many TRBV29-1 14 NA TGCAGCGTTGAAGATCACGGGTCCTCGGGATGGCAGTTCTTC CSVEDHGSSGWQFF
TRBJ2-5 many TRBV4-2 16 TRBD2 TGTGCCAGCAGCCAAGATACAGCGGGAGCACAAGAGACCCAGTACTTC CASSQDTAGAQETQYF
TRBJ2-3 many TRBV24-1 14 NA TGTGCCACCAGTGATTTCGCCGGGGTGGATACGCAGTATTTT CATSDFAGVDTQYF
TRBJ1-2 few TRBV12-3/TRBV12-4 12 NA TGTGCCCAGCGCCAGGAGCGGTATGGCTACACCTTC CAQRQERYGYTF
TRBJ2-4 many TRBV23-1 16 NA TGCGCCAGCAGTCTTTTGCCGACCGGGTTCAAAAACATTCAGTACTTC CASSLLPTGFKNIQYF
TRBJ2-4 NA TRBV12-3/TRBV12-4 16 TRBD1 TGTGCCAGCACTCGCACAGGGGCGTCGGCCAAAAACATTCAGTACTTC CASTRTGASAKNIQYF
TRBJ2-6 many TRBV23-1 21 NA TGCGCCAGCAGTCAATCGCGTGGGGATAAGGGCAAATTGTTTGGGGCCAACGTCCTGACTTTC CASSQSRGDKGKLFGANVLTF
TRBJ2-5 many TRBV14 13 NA TGTGCCAGCAGCCGCCGGGCCCAAGAGACCCAGTACTTC CASSRRAQETQYF
TRBJ2-1 many TRBV27 15 TRBD1 TGTGCCAGCAGTGTCCGGGACAGACCCTACAATGAGCAGTTCTTC CASSVRDRPYNEQFF
TRBJ2-1 many TRBV28 18 TRBD2 TGTGCCAGCAGTTCGACTAGCGGGACGGTAAGACGCTACAATGAGCAGTTCTTC CASSSTSGTVRRYNEQFF
TRBJ2-2 NA TRBV5-1 13 NA TGCGCCAGCAGCTCGCAGGGAACCGGGGAGCTGTTTTTT CASSSQGTGELFF
TRBJ2-2 many TRBV7-9 17 TRBD2 TGTGCCAGCAGCGACCCCCGGACTAGCGAGAACACCGGGGAGCTGTTTTTT CASSDPRTSENTGELFF
TRBJ2-5 NA TRBV20-1 12 NA TGCAGTGCTAGAGGGAAGAGAGAGACCCAGTACTTC CSARGKRETQYF
TRBJ2-1 NA TRBV20-1 15 TRBD2 TGCAGTGCTAGAGCCCAGCGGGGGAACTACAATGAGCAGTTCTTC CSARAQRGNYNEQFF
TRBJ2-7 many TRBV7-2 13 TRBD2 TGTGCCAGCAGCTTGGGGGAGGGGTACGAGCAGTACTTC CASSLGEGYEQYF
TRBJ2-2 many TRBV27 18 TRBD2 TGTGCCAGCAGTTTACGTAGATCCGGGACTAGTCTAGACGGGGAGCTGTTTTTT CASSLRRSGTSLDGELFF
TRBJ1-3 many TRBV2 16 NA TGTGCCAGCAGTGAAGACCCGAGAGGGGCGTGGAACACCATATATTTT CASSEDPRGAWNTIYF
TRBJ2-5 many TRBV29-1 13 NA TGCAGCGTTGTCCCGTCGGCTCGGGAGACCCAGTACTTC CSVVPSARETQYF
TRBJ1-2 NA TRBV3-1 17 NA TGTGCCAGCAGCCAAGTTGGGGCCGCAACAGGGAACTATGGCTACACCTTC CASSQVGAATGNYGYTF
TRBJ2-7 NA TRBV11-1 16 NA TGTGCCAGCAGTCCCGGCAGATGGATAGGAAAATACGAGCAGTACTTC CASSPGRWIGKYEQYF
TRBJ2-6 few TRBV6-4 15 NA TGTGCCAGCAGTGATGGTGGCTCTGGGGCCAACGTCCTGACTTTC CASSDGGSGANVLTF
TRBJ2-6 many TRBV4-3 16 NA TGCGCCAGCAGCCAAGATGGGGACTCTGGGGCCAACGTCCTGACTTTC CASSQDGDSGANVLTF
TRBJ1-2 many TRBV7-9 14 NA TGTGCCAGCAGAGACGGCGGCGGAGACTATGGCTACACCTTC CASRDGGGDYGYTF
TRBJ1-4 many TRBV4-1 14 NA TGCGCCAGCAGCCAAGCCCAGCGTAATGAAAAACTGTTTTTT CASSQAQRNEKLFF
TRBJ2-3 many TRBV5-1 15 NA TGCGCCAGCAGCTTGGGGCCGGGAGTCCCAGATACGCAGTATTTT CASSLGPGVPDTQYF
TRBJ2-7 many TRBV4-2 15 TRBD1 TGTGCCAGCGGGCCGAGGGGGCCGCCTTCCTACGAGCAGTACTTC CASGPRGPPSYEQYF
TRBJ2-5 NA TRBV6-5 14 NA TGTGCCAGCAGTTACGTGGGTCGGGGAGAGACCCAGTACTTC CASSYVGRGETQYF
TRBJ1-2 NA TRBV4-1 16 NA TGCGCCAGCAGCCAAGAGATTGGGGGGATACTTGCCCACTACACCTTC CASSQEIGGILAHYTF
TRBJ2-3 many TRBV5-4 15 NA TGTGCCAGCAGCTTTAGGTGGGGAGGCACAGATACGCAGTATTTT CASSFRWGGTDTQYF
TRBJ2-1 many TRBV23-1 14 NA TGCGCCAGCAGTGATAAACCTACCCCCAATGAGCAGTTCTTC CASSDKPTPNEQFF
TRBJ2-4 few TRBV28 17 TRBD1 TGTGCCAGCACCCCCCGGACAGGGACGCTAGCCAAAAACATTCAGTACTTC CASTPRTGTLAKNIQYF